The 8 T cell receptor beta chains below all came from one sample that was sequenced in a study of blood T cell repertoires in COVID-19. Some clones are missing from TCRdb's copy, which holds only in-frame ones; the method was immunoSEQ multiplex PCR. The data hold roughly 250,000 clones, with around 86% observed a single time. Input material: PBMCs or T cells enriched from blood (not recorded which). Every receptor here comes from a woman aged 50 to 60 who had recovered from COVID-19.

J is TRBJ2-6 and V is TRBV30; D possibly corresponds to TRBD1 (6 bases). Per the germline V gene, CDR1 is GTSNPN and CDR2 is SVGIG (reference sequence). V was clipped by 8 bases and J by 2 bases, with 13 bases between them. The length of the CDR3 is 14 residues. CDR3 protein: CAVYRVAGANVLTF. The CDR3 nucleotides read TGTGCCGTTTACAGGGTAGCTGGGGCCAACGTCCTGACTTTC.

This chain links TRBV28 with TRBJ1-4, with D unresolved. Trimming shortened V by 5 bases and J by 7 bases, and 5 bases separated the two germline ends. The CDR3 has 11 residues. Germline assignment: CDR1 MDHEN and CDR2 SYDVKM. CDR3 sequence (DNA): TGTGCCAGCAGTCTCTTTGAAAAACTGTTTTTT. Protein sequence: CASSLFEKLFF.

The chain carries TRBV7-3 and TRBJ2-6; 7 nucleotides line up with TRBD2. The CDR3 totals 18 residues. V trimming: 1 base; J trimming: 4 bases; junction bases outside the gene matches: 10. Germline CDR1 reads SGHTA; CDR2 reads FQGTGA. The CDR3 reads CASSLNGGSKSGANVLTF. The CDR3 DNA follows: TGTGCCAGCAGCTTAAACGGCGGGAGTAAGAGCGGGGCCAACGTCCTGACTTTC.

J is TRBJ1-2 and V is TRBV4-1, with 9 bases matching TRBD1. Germline values: CDR1 MGHRA, CDR2 YSYEKL. CDR3 length: 15 residues. The trim removed 4 bases at V and 7 bases at J, leaving 10 bases unmatched. DNA for the CDR3: TGCGCCAGCAGCCGAACACAGGGGGCAGTGGGTGGCTACACCTTC. Translating it yields CASSRTQGAVGGYTF.

The chain recombines TRBV30 with TRBJ1-5, with D possibly being TRBD1 (5 bases). The CDR3 spans 12 residues. V lost 2 bases and J 10 bases, leaving 12 bases between the germline ends. Germline loops: CDR1 GTSNPN, CDR2 SVGIG (reference sequence). The CDR3 loop is CAWSMNQGPQHF. The CDR3 DNA sequence: TGTGCCTGGAGTATGAACCAGGGCCCCCAGCATTTT.

This rearrangement joins TRBV7-2 to TRBJ2-4; 7 nucleotides agree with TRBD2. Trimming cost V 1 base and J 11 bases; bases outside gene matches: 11. The CDR3 spans 15 residues. Germline assignment: CDR1 SGHTA and CDR2 FQGNSA. CDR3: CASSLDSSGPGVQYF. In DNA, the CDR3 is TGTGCCAGCAGCTTAGATTCTAGCGGCCCTGGAGTTCAGTACTTC.

This clone was counted a single time. The rearrangement uses TRBV7-8 and TRBJ1-5; 8 positions agree with TRBD1. With V trimmed by 2 bases and J by 2 bases, 8 bases remained unmatched. The length of the CDR3 is 17 residues. Germline CDR1 is SGHVS and CDR2 is FQNEAQ. For the CDR3, the DNA is TGTGCCAGCAGCTTACGGACAGGGACGTTTGGCAATCAGCCCCAGCATTTT. As protein: CASSLRTGTFGNQPQHF.

The J gene is TRBJ1-3, the V gene TRBV11-2; D remains unclear. The CDR3 is made up of 15 amino acids. Trimming took off 1 base at V and 0 bases at J, with 7 bases between the two ends. Germline CDR1 SGHAT, CDR2 FQNNGV. This CDR3 is CASSLGPSSGNTIYF. In nucleotides, the CDR3 is TGTGCCAGCAGCTTAGGTCCCAGCTCTGGAAACACCATATATTTT.